Given below is one TCR beta chain in context. Unique molecular identifiers were attached to individual cDNA molecules during library preparation. TCRdb reanalysed the 5' RACE reads using MiXCR and keeps one entry per CDR3 protein. This table has around 100,000 distinct CDR3 sequences, 19% appearing once. The sample originates from a study of human T cells and chemical hapten exposure. V dropped 7 bases and J dropped 2; count of bases not matched to a gene: 10. This CDR3 has 15 residues. Extraction yielded total RNA from whole blood (unfractionated). The chain uses TRBV12-3 or TRBV12-4 and TRBJ1-1; the match to TRBD1 covers 7 bases. The source is a human donor in good health. Here the CDR3 reads CASTPQGEINTEAFF. CDR3 in DNA: TGTGCCAGCACCCCCCAGGGGGAAATTAACACTGAAGCTTTCTTT.